The present T cell receptor beta chain was sequenced within a study of shared clonotypes between healthy human individuals (dated by TCRdb to 2019 to 2021). Context from the whole study: A couple of women and a few men aged 18 to 49 years were included in the cohort. For each donor, three plates each were used for CD4 naive and CD4 memory, two plates were used for CD8 naive, and one plate was used for CD8 memory. Blood TCR repertoires of four to six healthy adults were deeply sequenced to estimate repertoire size and the extent of clonotype sharing between individuals. Each donor's leukapheresis produced roughly between roughly 0.85 and 10 billion PBMCs. Libraries were prepared and TCR repertoires were sequenced by different laboratories using diverse techniques, in order to increase sequencing depth and limit assay-specific biases. Overall results and qualifications from the work: Naive subsets generally had larger estimated clonotype richness than memory subsets did. Pairwise subsampling indicated that sequencing depth was expected to affect the degree of clonotype sharing among donors. Rarefaction of sorted-subset datasets indicated incomplete sequencing despite the large sequencing depth. When several donors were compared, the shared fraction of clonotypes was roughly 4.8% for naive CD4, roughly 3.3% for naive CD8, 2% to 2.5% for memory CD4, and 0.4% for memory CD8. Higher generation probabilities were observed for clonotypes shared by all four sorted-subset donors than for non-shared clonotypes. Only blood was sampled, and tissue TCR repertoires likely differ from those in blood. Because the study included only a small number of donors, the genetic and exposure-history diversity represented was limited.

The CDR3 contains 15 residues, cysteine and phenylalanine counted. Just the 45-base CDR3 DNA is kept, in frame starting at base 1. As encoded in the germline V gene, CDR1 is SGHTA while CDR2 is FQGNSA. V is trimmed back by 6 bases and J by 7 bases, and the junction contains 12 bases that no gene match accounts for. This clone has a count of ten or more. It lacks a known antigen. No much larger clonotype is one base removed from it; base qualities were not supplied. Donors were healthy HIV-negative adults with no recently reported acute infections or vaccinations. Every donor was a Caucasian adult living in Nashville, Tennessee, USA. CD8 memory samples were composed of magnetically selected CD45RO+ cells combined with CCR7-negative CD45RA+ effector memory (TemRA) cells. After blood collection by leukapheresis, PBMCs were isolated using Ficoll-Histopaque density gradient centrifugation and then cryopreserved in the vapor phase of liquid nitrogen. Purity and quantity of every magnetically sorted T cell population were checked by analytical flow cytometry. Each sorted fraction had its genomic DNA isolated and then quantified by UV absorbance on a Nanodrop 2000c.

Using the deep immunoSEQ assay, TCR CDR3 regions were amplified from genomic DNA by multiplex PCR. Extracted genomic DNA from each cell subset was spread evenly across all wells of several immunoSEQ 96-well plates, with each plate serving as a replicate. For sorted subsets, each replicate PCR was loaded with about 0.2 ug genomic DNA, equivalent to about 30,000 T cell genomes. The purified libraries were quantified using a Qubit 3.0 fluorometer, sized with a Bioanalyzer 2100, and then quantified again using the KAPA Library Quantification kit. A separate single-read 150-cycle Illumina NextSeq 550 flow cell was used to sequence each immunoSEQ 96-well plate. The published analysis was carried out like this. The immunoSEQ output contained only junctional sequences without quality scores, so filtering could not match that applied to full-length reads. Sequences were annotated with PyIR, a Python wrapper for IgBLAST v1.9, and V/J genes and CDR3 were assigned using IMGT germline references. Reads were filtered out if the reads had weak V/J assignments (E-value above 1e-6), no CDR3, stop codons, out-of-frame junctions, or ambiguous translated residues. V3J clonotypes were defined by identical inferred V gene, J gene, and CDR3 amino acid sequence. Percentage overlap between repertoires was computed as shared unique clonotypes divided by the size of the smaller repertoire. Repertoire richness was assessed with RTK rarefaction, the Chao1 estimator, and Recon v2.1 estimates of unobserved clonotypes. For all TCRbeta clonotypes obtained by the gDNA method from a handful of donors, generation probabilities were computed with OLGA. Sourced from immuneACCESS, this table was stored by TCRdb with only in-frame sequences that have V and J called. A share of the clones is absent; for the studies checked, an unresolved V gene accounts for under half, and the remainder has no known explanation. The DNA was the basis for D and trimming; V, J and clone size are from that table. The sample table contains just under 95,000 clones; only one count was recorded for roughly three quarters of them. The ten largest clones take up approximately 55% of the sample.

This receptor was obtained from a man aged 25-40 years in good health. What was sequenced was memory CD8+ T cells sorted from blood. The sample's cell subset or site, from its label and the paper: CD45RO+ cells pooled with CCR7-negative TemRA cells. The chain links TRBV7-2 with TRBJ2-1, and 7 bases in between align with TRBD2. This receptor carries the CDR3 CASSPPDAGANEQFF. The sequence in DNA is TGTGCCAGCAGTCCACCGGACGCGGGAGCTAATGAGCAGTTCTTC.